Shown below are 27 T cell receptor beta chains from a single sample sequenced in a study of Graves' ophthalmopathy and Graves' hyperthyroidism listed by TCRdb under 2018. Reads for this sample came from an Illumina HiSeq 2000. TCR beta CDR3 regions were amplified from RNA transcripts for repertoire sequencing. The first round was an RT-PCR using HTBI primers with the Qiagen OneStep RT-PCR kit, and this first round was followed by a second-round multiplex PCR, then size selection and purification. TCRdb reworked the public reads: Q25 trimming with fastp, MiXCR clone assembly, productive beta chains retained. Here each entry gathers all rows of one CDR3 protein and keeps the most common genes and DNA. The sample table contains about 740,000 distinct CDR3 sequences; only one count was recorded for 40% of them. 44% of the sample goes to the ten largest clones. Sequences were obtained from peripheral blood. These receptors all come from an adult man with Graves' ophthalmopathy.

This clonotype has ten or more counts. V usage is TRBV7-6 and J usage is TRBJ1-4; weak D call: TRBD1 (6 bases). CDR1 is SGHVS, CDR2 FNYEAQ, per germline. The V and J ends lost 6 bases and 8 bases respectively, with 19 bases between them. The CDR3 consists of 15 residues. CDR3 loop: CASSITQGQPEKLFF. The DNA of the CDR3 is TGTGCCAGCAGTATAACCCAGGGGCAGCCGGAAAAACTGTTTTTT.

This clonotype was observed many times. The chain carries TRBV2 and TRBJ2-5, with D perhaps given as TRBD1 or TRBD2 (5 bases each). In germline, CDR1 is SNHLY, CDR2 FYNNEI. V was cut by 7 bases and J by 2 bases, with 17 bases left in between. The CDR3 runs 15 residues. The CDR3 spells CASTDRDPPQETQYF. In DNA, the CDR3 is TGTGCCAGCACCGATCGGGACCCCCCTCAAGAGACCCAGTACTTC.

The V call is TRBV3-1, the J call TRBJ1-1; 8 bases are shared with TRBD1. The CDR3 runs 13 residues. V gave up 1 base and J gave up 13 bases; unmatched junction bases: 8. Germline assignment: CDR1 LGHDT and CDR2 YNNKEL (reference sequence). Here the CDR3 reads CASSQVGDRKYFF. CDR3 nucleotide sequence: TGTGCCAGCAGCCAAGTCGGGGACAGGAAATATTTCTTT.

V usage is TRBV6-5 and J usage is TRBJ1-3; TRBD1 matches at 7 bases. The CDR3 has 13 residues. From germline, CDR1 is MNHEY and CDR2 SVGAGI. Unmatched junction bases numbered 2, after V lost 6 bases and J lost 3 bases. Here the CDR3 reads CASRDRDGNTIYF. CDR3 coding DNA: TGTGCCAGCAGAGACAGGGATGGAAACACCATATATTTT.

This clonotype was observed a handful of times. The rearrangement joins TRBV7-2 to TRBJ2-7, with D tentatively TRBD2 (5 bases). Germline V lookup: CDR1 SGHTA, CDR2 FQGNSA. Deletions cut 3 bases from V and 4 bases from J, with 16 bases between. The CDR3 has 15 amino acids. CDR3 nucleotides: TGTGCCAGCAGCTTTTCTGACTCGACTACATACGAGCAGTACTTC. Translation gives CASSFSDSTTYEQYF.

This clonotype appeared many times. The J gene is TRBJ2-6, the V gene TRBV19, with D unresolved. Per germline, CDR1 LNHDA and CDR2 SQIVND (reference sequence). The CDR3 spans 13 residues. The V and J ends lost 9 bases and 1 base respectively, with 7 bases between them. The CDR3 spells CASTLSGANVLTF. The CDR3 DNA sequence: TGTGCCAGCACCCTATCTGGGGCCAACGTCCTGACTTTC.

The CDR3 here is CASKRPAELDTEAFF. The CDR3 region has the DNA TGTGCCAGCAAGAGGCCGGCTGAGTTGGACACTGAAGCTTTCTTT. The chain recombines TRBV6-6 with TRBJ1-1, with D uncertain. Trimming removed 7 bases at V and 3 bases at J, with 18 bases between. The CDR3 loop spans 15 amino acids. CDR1 is MNHNY and CDR2 is SVGAGI in the germline V gene (reference sequence).

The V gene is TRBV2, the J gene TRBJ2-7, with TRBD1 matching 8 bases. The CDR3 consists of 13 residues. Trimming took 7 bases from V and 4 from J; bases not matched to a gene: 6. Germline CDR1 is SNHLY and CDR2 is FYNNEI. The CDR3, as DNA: TGTGCCAGCATGGCAGGGGGCGGATACGAGCAGTACTTC. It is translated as CASMAGGGYEQYF.

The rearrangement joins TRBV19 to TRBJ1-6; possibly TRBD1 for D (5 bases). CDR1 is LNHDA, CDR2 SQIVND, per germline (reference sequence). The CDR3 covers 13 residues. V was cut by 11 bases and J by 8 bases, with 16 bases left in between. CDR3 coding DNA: TGTGCCTGGAGTCCATCGACAGATTCACCCCTCCACTTT. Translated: CAWSPSTDSPLHF. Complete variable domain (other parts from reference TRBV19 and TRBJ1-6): DGGITQSPKYLFRKEGQNVTLSCEQNLNHDAMYWYRQDPGQGLRLIYYSQIVNDFQKGDIAEGYSVSREKKESFPLTVTSAQKNPTAFYLCAWSPSTDSPLHFGNGTRLTVT.

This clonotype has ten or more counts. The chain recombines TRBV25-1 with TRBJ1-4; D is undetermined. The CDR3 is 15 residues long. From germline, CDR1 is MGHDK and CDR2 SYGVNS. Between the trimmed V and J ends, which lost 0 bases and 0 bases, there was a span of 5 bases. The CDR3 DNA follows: TGTGCCAGCAGTGAATATAGGCCAACTAATGAAAAACTGTTTTTT. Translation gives CASSEYRPTNEKLFF. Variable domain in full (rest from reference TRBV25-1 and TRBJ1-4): EADIYQTPRYLVIGTGKKITLECSQTMGHDKMYWYQQDPGMELHLIHYSYGVNSTEKGDLSSESTVSRIRTEHFPLTLESARPSHTSQYLCASSEYRPTNEKLFFGSGTQLSVL.

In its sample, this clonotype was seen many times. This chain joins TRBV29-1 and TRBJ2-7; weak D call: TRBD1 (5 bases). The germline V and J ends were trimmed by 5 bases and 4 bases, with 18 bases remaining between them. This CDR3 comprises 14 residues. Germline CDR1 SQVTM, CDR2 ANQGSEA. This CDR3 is CSVIESARGYEQYF. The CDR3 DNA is TGCAGCGTTATTGAAAGTGCAAGGGGTTACGAGCAGTACTTC.

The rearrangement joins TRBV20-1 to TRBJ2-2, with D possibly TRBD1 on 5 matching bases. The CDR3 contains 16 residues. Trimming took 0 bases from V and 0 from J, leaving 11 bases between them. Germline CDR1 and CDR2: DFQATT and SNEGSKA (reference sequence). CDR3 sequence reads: CSAREMTDANTGELFF. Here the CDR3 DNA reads TGCAGTGCTAGAGAGATGACAGACGCGAACACCGGGGAGCTGTTTTTT.

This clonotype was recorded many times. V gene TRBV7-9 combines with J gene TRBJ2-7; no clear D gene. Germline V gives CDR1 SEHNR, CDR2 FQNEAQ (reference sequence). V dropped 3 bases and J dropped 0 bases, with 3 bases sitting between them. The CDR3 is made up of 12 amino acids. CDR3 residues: CASSFSSYEQYF. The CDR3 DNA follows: TGTGCCAGCAGCTTCAGCTCCTACGAGCAGTACTTC.

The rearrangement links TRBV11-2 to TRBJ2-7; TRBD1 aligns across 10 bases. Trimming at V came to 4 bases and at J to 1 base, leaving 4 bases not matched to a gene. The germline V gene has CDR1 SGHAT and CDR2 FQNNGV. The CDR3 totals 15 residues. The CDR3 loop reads CASSSGTGVSYEQYF. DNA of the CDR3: TGTGCCAGCAGCTCCGGGACAGGGGTATCCTACGAGCAGTACTTC.

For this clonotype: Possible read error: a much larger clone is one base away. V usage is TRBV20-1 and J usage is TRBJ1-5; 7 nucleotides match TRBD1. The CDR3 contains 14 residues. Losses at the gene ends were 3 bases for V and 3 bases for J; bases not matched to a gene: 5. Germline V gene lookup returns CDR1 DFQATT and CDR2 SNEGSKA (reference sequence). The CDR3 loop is CSASPDRDNQPQHF. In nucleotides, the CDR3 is TGCAGTGCTAGCCCCGACAGGGACAATCAGCCCCAGCATTTT.

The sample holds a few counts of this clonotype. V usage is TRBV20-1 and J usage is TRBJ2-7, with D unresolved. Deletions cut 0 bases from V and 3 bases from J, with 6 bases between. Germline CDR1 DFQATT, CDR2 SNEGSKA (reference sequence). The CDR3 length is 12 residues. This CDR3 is CSAREGSYEQYF. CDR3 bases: TGCAGTGCTAGAGAGGGCAGCTACGAGCAGTACTTC.

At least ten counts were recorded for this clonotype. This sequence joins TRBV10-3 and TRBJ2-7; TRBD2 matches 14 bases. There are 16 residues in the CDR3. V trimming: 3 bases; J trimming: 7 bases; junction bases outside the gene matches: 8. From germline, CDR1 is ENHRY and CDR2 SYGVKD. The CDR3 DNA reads TGTGCCATCAGTGACCTTAGACTAGCGGGAGGGCGAGAGCAGTACTTC. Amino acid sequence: CAISDLRLAGGREQYF.

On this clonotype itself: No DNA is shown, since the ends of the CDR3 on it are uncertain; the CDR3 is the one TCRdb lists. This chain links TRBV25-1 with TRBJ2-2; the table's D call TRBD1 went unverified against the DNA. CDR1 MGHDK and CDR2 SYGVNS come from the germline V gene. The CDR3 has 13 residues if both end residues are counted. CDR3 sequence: CACSARGPGELFF.

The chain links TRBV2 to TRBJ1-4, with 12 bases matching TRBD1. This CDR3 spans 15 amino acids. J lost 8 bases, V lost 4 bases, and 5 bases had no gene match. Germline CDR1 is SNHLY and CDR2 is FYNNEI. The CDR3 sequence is CASSATGTGGEKLFF. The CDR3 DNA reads TGTGCCAGCAGTGCGACTGGGACAGGGGGCGAAAAACTGTTTTTT.

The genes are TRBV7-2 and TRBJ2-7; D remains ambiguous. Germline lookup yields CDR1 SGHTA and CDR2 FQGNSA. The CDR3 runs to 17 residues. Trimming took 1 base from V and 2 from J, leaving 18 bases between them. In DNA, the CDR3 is TGTGCCAGCAGCTTAGGCCTCCAGGTGCAGGTTGCCTACGAGCAGTACTTC. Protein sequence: CASSLGLQVQVAYEQYF.

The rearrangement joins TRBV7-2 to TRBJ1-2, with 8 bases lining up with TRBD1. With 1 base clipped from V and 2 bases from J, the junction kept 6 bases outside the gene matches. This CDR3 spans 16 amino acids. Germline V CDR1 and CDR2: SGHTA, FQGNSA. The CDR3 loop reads CASSLGGQGPNYGYTF. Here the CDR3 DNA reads TGTGCCAGCAGCTTAGGTGGACAGGGACCGAACTATGGCTACACCTTC.

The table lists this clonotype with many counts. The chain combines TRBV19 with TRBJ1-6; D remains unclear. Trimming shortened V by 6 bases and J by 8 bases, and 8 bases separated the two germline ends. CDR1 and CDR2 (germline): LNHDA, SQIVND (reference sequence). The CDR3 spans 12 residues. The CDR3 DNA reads TGTGCCAGTAGACAACGGGATTCACCCCTCCACTTT. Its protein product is CASRQRDSPLHF.

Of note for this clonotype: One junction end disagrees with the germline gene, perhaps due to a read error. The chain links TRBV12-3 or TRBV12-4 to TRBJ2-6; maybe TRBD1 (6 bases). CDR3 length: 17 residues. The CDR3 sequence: CASSYHRTVSGANVRTF. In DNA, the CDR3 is TGTGCCAGCAGTTATCATAGGACAGTCTCTGGGGCCAACGTCCGGACTTTC.

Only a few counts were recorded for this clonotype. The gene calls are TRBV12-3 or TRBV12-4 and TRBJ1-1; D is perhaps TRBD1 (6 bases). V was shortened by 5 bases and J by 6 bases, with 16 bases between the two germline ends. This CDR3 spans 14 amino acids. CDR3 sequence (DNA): TGTGCCAGCAGTCAGGGGAGGACTGCAGCTGAAGCTTTCTTT. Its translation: CASSQGRTAAEAFF.

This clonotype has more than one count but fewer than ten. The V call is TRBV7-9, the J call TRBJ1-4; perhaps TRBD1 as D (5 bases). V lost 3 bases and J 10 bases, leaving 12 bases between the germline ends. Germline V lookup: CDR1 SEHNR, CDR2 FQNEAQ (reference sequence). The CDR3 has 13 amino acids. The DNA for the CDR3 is TGTGCCAGCAGCTTTCTCAGGGAGGGAAAACTGTTTTTT. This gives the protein CASSFLREGKLFF.

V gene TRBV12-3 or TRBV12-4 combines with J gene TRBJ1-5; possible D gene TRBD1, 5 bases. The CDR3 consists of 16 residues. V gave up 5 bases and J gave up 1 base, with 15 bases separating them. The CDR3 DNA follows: TGTGCCAGCAGTCCACCCCCAGGGAGGAGCAATCAGCCCCAGCATTTT. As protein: CASSPPPGRSNQPQHF.

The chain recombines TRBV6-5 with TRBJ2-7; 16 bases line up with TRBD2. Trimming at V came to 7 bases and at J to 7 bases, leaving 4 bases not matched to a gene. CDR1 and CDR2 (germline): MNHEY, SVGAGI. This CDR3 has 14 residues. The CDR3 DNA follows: TGTGCCAGCACGGGACTAGCGGGAGGGCGGGAGCAGTACTTC. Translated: CASTGLAGGREQYF.